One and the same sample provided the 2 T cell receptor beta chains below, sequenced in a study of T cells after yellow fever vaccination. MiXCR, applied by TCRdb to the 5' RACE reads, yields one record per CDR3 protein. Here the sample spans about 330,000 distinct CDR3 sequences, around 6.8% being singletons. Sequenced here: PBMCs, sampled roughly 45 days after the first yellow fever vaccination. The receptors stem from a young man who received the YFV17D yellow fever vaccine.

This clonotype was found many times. The CDR3 sequence is CASSSLFGGELFF. In DNA form, the CDR3 reads TGTGCCAGCAGTTCCCTCTTCGGCGGGGAGCTGTTTTTT. The chain is built from TRBV6-2 or TRBV6-3 and TRBJ2-2; the D is unclear. Deletions cut 4 bases from V and 7 bases from J, with 10 bases between. The CDR3 has 13 amino acids. Germline CDR1 is MNHEY and CDR2 is SVGEGT.

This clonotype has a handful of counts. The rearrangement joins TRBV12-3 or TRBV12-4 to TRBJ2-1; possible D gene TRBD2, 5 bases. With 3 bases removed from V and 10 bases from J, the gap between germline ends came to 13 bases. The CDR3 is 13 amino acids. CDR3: CASSFPGSWEQFF. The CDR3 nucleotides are TGTGCCAGCAGTTTTCCGGGGTCATGGGAGCAGTTCTTC.